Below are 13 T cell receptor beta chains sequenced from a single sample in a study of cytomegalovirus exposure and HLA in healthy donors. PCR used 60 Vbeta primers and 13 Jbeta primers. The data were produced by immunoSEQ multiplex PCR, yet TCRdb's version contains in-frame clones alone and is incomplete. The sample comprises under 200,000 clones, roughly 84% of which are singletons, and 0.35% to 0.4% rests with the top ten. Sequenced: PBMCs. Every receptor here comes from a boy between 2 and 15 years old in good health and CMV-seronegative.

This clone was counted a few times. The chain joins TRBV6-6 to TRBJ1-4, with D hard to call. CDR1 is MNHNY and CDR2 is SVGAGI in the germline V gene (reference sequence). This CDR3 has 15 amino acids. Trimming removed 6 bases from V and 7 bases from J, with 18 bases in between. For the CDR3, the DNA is TGTGCCAGCAGCTTACATACAAGGTCTAGTGAAAAACTGTTTTTT. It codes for CASSLHTRSSEKLFF.

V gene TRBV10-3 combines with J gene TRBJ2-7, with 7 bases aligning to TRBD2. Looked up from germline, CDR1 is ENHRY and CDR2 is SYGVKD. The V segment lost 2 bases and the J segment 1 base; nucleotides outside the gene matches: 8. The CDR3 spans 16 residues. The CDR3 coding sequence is TGTGCCATCAGTGAGCGGGAGGCGACGAGATCCTACGAGCAGTACTTC. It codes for CAISEREATRSYEQYF.

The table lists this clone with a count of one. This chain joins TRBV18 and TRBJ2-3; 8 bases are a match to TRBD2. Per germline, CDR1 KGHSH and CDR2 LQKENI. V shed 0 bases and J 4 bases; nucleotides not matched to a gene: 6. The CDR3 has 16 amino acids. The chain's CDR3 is CASSPPGVAGSDTQYF. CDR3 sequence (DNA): TGTGCCAGCTCACCACCGGGGGTAGCGGGATCAGATACGCAGTATTTT. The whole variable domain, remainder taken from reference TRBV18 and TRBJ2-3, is NAGVMQNPRHLVRRRGQEARLRCSPMKGHSHVYWYRQLPEEGLKFMVYLQKENIIDESGMPKERFSAEFPKEGPSILRIQQVVRGDSAAYFCASSPPGVAGSDTQYFGPGTRLTVL.

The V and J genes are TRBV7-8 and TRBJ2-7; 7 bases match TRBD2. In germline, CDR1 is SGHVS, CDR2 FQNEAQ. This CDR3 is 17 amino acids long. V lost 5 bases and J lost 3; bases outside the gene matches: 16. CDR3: CASSPPPMTSLVYEQYF. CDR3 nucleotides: TGTGCCAGCAGCCCCCCTCCCATGACTAGCTTGGTCTACGAGCAGTACTTC.

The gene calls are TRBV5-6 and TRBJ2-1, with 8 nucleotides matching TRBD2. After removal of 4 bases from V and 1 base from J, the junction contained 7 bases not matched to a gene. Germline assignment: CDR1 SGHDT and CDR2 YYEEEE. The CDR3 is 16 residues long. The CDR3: CASSGEREWSYNEQFF. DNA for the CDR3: TGTGCCAGCAGCGGGGAGCGGGAGTGGTCCTACAATGAGCAGTTCTTC.

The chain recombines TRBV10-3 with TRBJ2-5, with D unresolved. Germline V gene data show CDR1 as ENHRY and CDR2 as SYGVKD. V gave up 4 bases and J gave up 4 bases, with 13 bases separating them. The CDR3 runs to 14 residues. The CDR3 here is CAISANSTPETQYF. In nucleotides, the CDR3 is TGTGCCATCAGTGCTAATTCCACCCCAGAGACCCAGTACTTC.

This CDR3 is CSVELAGGFEQFF. The DNA for the CDR3 is TGCAGCGTTGAACTAGCGGGAGGCTTTGAGCAGTTCTTC. V is TRBV29-1 and J is TRBJ2-1, with 11 bases matching TRBD2. This CDR3 contains 13 residues. CDR1 and CDR2 (germline): SQVTM, ANQGSEA. Unmatched junction bases numbered 3, after V lost 2 bases and J lost 9 bases.

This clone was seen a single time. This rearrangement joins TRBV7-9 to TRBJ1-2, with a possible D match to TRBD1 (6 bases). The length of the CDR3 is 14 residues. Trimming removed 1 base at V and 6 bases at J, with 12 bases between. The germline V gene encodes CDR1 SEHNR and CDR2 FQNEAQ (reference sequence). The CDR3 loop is CASSLDRGANGYTF. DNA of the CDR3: TGTGCCAGCAGCTTAGATCGGGGGGCAAATGGCTACACCTTC.

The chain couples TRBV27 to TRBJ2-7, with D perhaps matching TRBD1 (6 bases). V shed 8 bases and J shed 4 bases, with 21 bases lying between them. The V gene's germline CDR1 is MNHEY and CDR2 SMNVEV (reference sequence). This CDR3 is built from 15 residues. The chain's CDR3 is CASGTGTRAQYEQYF. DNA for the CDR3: TGTGCCAGCGGCACCGGGACACGGGCTCAGTACGAGCAGTACTTC.

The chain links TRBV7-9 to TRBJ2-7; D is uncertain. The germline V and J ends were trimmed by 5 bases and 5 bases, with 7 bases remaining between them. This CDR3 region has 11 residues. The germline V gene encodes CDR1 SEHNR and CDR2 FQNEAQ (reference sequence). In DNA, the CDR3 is TGTGCCAGCAGCGAAACGGACGAGCAGTACTTC. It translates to CASSETDEQYF.

CDR3 nucleotides: TGTGCCACCAGCAGGGGAATCAGGGGGAGCACCGGGGAGCTGTTTTTT. Its translation is CATSRGIRGSTGELFF. The chain links TRBV15 to TRBJ2-2, with 7 nucleotides matching TRBD1. This CDR3 region has 16 residues. V lost 3 bases and J lost 4; bases outside the gene matches: 8. Per germline, CDR1 LNHNV and CDR2 YYDKDF (reference sequence).

The CDR3 sequence is CASSHSQSRQGLRTEAFF. The CDR3 DNA is TGTGCCAGCAGCCACTCCCAATCTAGACAGGGGTTGAGGACTGAAGCTTTCTTT. V gene TRBV7-9 combines with J gene TRBJ1-1; the match to TRBD1 covers 8 bases. The CDR3 spans 18 residues. Germline values: CDR1 SEHNR, CDR2 FQNEAQ (reference sequence). The V and J ends lost 5 bases and 5 bases, in that order; junction bases with no gene match: 19.

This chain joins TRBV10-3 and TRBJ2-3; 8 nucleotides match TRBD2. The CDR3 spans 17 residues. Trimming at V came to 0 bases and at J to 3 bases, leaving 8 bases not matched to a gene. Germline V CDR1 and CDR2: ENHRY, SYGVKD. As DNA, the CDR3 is TGTGCCATCAGTGAGTCTCGAGCGGGAGCGGGTACAGATACGCAGTATTTT. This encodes CAISESRAGAGTDTQYF.